This TCR beta chain comes out of a study of cytomegalovirus exposure and HLA in healthy donors. Broader study findings: A missense DCLRE1C variant was associated with V- and J-gene trimming of TCR beta chains in a later analysis, and an independent cohort replicated the association. Most of the TCR beta V segments (in an earlier analysis) were productive either about 90% or about 30% of the time.

The study ran its PCR with 60 Vbeta and 13 Jbeta primers. TCRdb's table, derived via immunoSEQ multiplex PCR, lists solely in-frame clones and lacks some. In the table there are 100,000 to 130,000 clones, around 67% of which are singletons. This clone was seen just once. Its antigen is unknown. V lost 3 bases and J 8 bases, leaving 12 bases between the germline ends. Germline assignment: CDR1 SNHLY and CDR2 FYNNEI. The CDR3 runs to 13 residues. Donors were ostensibly healthy at sampling, although undocumented immune exposures were probable. The sample was PBMCs. This TCR was recovered from a middle-aged woman in good health and CMV-seropositive. This chain connects TRBV2 to TRBJ2-3, with D possibly TRBD2 on 5 matching bases. CDR3 region: CASSEQGRGTQYF. For the CDR3, the DNA is TGTGCCAGCAGTGAGCAAGGACGGGGTACGCAGTATTTT.